A selection of T cell receptor beta chains follows, all from one sample in a study of metastatic and nonmetastatic thyroid tumors. TCRdb reprocessed the PCR reads via MiXCR. Of 3,500 to 5,000 clones in the sample, around a fifth were seen once. The specimen sequenced was tumor tissue. These receptors all stem from a female donor with papillary thyroid cancer or a benign thyroid nodule (not recorded which). Some clones in this sample may be carry-over from other donors' samples. Both conserved end residues are part of each CDR3. Rows may omit the clone size; those that give it use once, few, many or a size class.

clone size: many; J gene: TRBJ2-7; V gene: TRBV12-3/TRBV12-4; CDR3 protein: CASSFRGLAGDEQYF
clone size: many; J gene: TRBJ1-1; V gene: TRBV24-1; CDR3 protein: CATEGGGGNTEAFF
clone size: .; J gene: TRBJ2-3; V gene: TRBV20-1; CDR3 protein: CSARVLAGGPHTQYF
clone size: .; J gene: TRBJ2-7; V gene: TRBV5-1; CDR3 protein: CASSRGGGYEQYF
clone size: medium-sized; J gene: TRBJ2-7; V gene: TRBV20-1; CDR3 protein: CSARDRGREGLYEQYF
clone size: .; J gene: TRBJ2-5; V gene: TRBV6-1; CDR3 protein: CASSESGETQYF
clone size: .; J gene: TRBJ1-3; V gene: TRBV6-5; CDR3 protein: CASSYGLRSSGNTIYF
clone size: .; J gene: TRBJ2-3; V gene: TRBV5-1; CDR3 protein: CASSFHGDTQYF
clone size: many; J gene: TRBJ1-1; V gene: TRBV6-1; CDR3 protein: CASSEGTENTEAFF
clone size: few; J gene: TRBJ2-1; V gene: TRBV6-4; CDR3 protein: CASSESGGGSYNEQFF
clone size: medium-sized; J gene: TRBJ1-1; V gene: TRBV30; CDR3 protein: CAWSVTANTEAFF
clone size: .; J gene: TRBJ1-1; V gene: TRBV7-2; CDR3 protein: CASSFGLGRDEAFF
clone size: large; J gene: TRBJ2-2; V gene: TRBV6-1; CDR3 protein: CASNVGGTGELFF
clone size: .; J gene: TRBJ2-2; V gene: TRBV20-1; CDR3 protein: CSAGGPLTGELFF
clone size: medium-sized; J gene: TRBJ2-5; V gene: TRBV5-8; CDR3 protein: CASSSGRELAQETQYF
clone size: .; J gene: TRBJ1-5; V gene: TRBV6-1; CDR3 protein: CASSAERGQPQHF
clone size: .; J gene: TRBJ2-7; V gene: TRBV12-3/TRBV12-4; CDR3 protein: CASSQGTYEQYF
clone size: many; J gene: TRBJ2-7; V gene: TRBV24-1; CDR3 protein: CATSDPGGTGGSEQYF
clone size: medium-sized; J gene: TRBJ1-5; V gene: TRBV12-3/TRBV12-4; CDR3 protein: CASRGTGQQPQHF
clone size: .; J gene: TRBJ2-3; V gene: TRBV24-1; CDR3 protein: CATSEAGTLDTQYF
clone size: .; J gene: TRBJ2-3; V gene: TRBV5-1; CDR3 protein: CASSRGGATTDTQYF